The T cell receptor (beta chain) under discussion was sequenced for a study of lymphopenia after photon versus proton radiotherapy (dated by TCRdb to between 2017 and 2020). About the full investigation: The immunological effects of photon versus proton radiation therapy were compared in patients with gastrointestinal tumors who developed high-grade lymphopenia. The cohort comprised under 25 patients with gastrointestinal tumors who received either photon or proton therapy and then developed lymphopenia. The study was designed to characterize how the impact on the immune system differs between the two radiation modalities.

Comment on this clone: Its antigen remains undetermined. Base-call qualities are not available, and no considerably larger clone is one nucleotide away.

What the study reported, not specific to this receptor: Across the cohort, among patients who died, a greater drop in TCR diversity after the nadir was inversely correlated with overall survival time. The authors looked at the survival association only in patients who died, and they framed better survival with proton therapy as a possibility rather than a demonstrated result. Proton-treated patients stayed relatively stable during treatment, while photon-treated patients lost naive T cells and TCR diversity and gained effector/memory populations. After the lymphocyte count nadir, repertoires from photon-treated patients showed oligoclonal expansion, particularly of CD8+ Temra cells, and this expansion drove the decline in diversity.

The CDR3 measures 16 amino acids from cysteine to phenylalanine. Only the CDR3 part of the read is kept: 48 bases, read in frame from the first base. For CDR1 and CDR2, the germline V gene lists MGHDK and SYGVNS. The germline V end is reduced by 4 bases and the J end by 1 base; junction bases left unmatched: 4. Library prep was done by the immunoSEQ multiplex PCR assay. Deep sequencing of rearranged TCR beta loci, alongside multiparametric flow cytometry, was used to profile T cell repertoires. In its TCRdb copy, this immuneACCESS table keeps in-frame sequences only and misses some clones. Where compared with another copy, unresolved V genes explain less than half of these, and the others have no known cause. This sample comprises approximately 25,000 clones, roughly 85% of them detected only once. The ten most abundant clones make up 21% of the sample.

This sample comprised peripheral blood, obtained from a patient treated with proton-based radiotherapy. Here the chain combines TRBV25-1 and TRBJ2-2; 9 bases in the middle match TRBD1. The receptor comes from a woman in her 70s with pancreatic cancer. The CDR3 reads CASSGDRVLNTGELFF. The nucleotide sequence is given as TGTGCCAGCAGTGGGGACAGGGTATTGAACACCGGGGAGCTGTTTTTT.